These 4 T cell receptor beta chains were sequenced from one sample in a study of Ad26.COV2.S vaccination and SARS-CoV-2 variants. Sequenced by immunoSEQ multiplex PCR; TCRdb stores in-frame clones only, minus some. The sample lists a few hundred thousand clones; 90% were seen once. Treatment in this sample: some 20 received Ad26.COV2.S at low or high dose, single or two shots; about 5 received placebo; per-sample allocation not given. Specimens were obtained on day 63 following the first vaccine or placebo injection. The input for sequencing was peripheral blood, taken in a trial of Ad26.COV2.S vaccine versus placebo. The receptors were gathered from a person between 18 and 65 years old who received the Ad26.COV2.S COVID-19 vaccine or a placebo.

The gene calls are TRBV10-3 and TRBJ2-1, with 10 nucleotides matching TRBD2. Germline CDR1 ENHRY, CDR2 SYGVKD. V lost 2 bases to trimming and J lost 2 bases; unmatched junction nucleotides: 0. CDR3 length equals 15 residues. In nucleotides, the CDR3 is TGTGCCATCAGTGAGGGACTAGCGGCCTACAATGAGCAGTTCTTC. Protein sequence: CAISEGLAAYNEQFF.

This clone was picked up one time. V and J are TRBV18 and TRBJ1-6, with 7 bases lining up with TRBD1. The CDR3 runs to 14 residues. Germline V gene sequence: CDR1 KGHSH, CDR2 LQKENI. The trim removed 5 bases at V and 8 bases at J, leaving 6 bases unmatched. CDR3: CASSSRDRDSPLHF. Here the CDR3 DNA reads TGTGCCAGCTCATCCCGGGACAGAGATTCACCCCTCCACTTT. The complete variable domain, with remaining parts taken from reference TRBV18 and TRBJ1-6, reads NAGVMQNPRHLVRRRGQEARLRCSPMKGHSHVYWYRQLPEEGLKFMVYLQKENIIDESGMPKERFSAEFPKEGPSILRIQQVVRGDSAAYFCASSSRDRDSPLHFGNGTRLTVT.

The CDR3 coding sequence is TGTGCCAGCAGCTATACCGGGACAGTGAACACCGGGGAGCTGTTTTTT. Its protein product is CASSYTGTVNTGELFF. The chain links TRBV7-2 to TRBJ2-2; the match to TRBD1 covers 7 bases. Germline V lookup: CDR1 SGHTA, CDR2 FQGNSA. The CDR3 covers 16 residues. V was pared by 4 bases and J by 1 base, with 6 bases of the junction left unmatched.

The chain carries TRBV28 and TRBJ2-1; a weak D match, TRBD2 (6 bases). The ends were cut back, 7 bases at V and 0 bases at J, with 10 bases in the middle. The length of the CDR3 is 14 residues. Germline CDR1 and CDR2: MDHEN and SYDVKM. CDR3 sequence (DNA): TGTGCCAGCATACGGGGGAGCTCCTACAATGAGCAGTTCTTC. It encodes CASIRGSSYNEQFF.